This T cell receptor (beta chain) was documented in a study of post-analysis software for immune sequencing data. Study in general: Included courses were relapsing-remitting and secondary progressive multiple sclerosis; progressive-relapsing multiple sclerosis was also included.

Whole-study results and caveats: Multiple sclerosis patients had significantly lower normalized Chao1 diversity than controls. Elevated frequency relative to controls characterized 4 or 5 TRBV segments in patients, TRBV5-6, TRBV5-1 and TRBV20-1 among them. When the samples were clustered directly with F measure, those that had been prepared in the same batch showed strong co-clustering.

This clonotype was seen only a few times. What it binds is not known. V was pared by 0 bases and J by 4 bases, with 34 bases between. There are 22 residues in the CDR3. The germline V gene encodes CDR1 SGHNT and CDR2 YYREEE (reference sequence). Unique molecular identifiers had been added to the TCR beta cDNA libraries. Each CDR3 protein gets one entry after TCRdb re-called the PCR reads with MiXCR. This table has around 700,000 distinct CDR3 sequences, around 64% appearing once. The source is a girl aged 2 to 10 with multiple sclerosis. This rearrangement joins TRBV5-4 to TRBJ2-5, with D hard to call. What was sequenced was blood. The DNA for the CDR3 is TGTGCCAGCAGCTTGGTCCAAGGTTCCTGGGCTAGGCTCCTTTCTTCGGTAGAGACCCAGTACTTC. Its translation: CASSLVQGSWARLLSSVETQYF.